This record covers a single T cell receptor (beta chain). Its antigen remains unknown. Each CDR3 protein is one row after TCRdb ran MiXCR on the RT-PCR reads. The repertoire holds roughly 500,000 distinct CDR3 sequences, with around 25% as singletons. This sample was included in a study of response to subunit inactivated influenza vaccine. General study results and limits: Authors suggested that a seasonal influenza vaccination recruits few new T cells each time.

CDR3 length: 14 amino acids. The germline V gene has CDR1 SGHRS and CDR2 YFSETQ. V was clipped by 2 bases and J by 4 bases, with 12 bases between them. The sequence came from a man in his fifties or sixties who received an inactivated influenza vaccine. Specimen: CD4+ T cells sorted from PBMCs, collected less than 6 days after vaccination. The gene calls are TRBV5-1 and TRBJ1-1; D gene uncertain. The CDR3 here is CASSFDAPSTEAFF. DNA for the CDR3: TGCGCCAGCAGCTTCGACGCCCCCTCCACTGAAGCTTTCTTT.